This T cell receptor (beta chain) is drawn from a study of early T cells in non-severe SARS-CoV-2 infection. CDR1 is MDHEN, CDR2 SYDVKM, per germline. J gave up 0 bases and V 5 bases, and 7 bases lay outside the gene matches. The length of the CDR3 is 15 residues. MiXCR was run by TCRdb on the 5' RACE reads, yielding one entry per CDR3 protein. This table has tens of thousands of distinct CDR3 sequences, around 13% appearing once. The TCR sequence derives from an adult who was a healthcare worker with PCR-confirmed SARS-CoV-2 infection or an uninfected control (not recorded which). Sequenced sample: whole blood. The V and J genes are TRBV28 and TRBJ2-7, with 7 bases matching TRBD1. The CDR3 loop is CASSPGGPSSYEQYF. In DNA form, the CDR3 reads TGTGCCAGCAGTCCAGGGGGACCGAGCTCCTACGAGCAGTACTTC.